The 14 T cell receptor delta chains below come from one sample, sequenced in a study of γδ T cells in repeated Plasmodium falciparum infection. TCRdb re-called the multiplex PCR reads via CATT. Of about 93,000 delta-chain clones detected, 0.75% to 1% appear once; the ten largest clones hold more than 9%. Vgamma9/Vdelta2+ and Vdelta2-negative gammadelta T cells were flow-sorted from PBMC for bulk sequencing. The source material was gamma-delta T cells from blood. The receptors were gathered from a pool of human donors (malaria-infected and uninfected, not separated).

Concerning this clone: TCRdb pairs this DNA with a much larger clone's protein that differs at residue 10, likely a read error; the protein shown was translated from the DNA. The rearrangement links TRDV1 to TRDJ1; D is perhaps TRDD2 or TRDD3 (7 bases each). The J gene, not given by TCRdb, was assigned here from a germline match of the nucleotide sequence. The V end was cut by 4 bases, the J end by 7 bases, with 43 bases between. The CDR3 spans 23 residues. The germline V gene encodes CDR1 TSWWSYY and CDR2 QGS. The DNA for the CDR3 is TGTGCTCTTGGGGCCCCGTTTCCTACTAGCTACCCTCTTGACTGGGGACCACACACTAAACTCATCTTT. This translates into CALGAPFPTSYPLDWGPHTKLIF.

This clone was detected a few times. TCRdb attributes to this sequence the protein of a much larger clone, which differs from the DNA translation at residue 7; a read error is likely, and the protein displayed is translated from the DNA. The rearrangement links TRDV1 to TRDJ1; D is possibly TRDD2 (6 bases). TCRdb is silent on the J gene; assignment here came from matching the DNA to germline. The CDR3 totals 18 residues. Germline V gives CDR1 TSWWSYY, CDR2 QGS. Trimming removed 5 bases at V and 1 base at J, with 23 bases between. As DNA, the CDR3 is TGTGCTCTTGGGAACTACCCCTTCCCGTCTTACTTCACCGATAAACTCATCTTT. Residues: CALGNYPFPSYFTDKLIF.

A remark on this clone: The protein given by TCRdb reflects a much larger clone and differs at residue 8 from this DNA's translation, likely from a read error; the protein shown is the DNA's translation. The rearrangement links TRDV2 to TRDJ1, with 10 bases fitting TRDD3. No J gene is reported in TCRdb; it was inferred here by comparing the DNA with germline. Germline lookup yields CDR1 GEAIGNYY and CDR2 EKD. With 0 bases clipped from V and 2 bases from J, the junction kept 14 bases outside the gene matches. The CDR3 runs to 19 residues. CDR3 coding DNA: TGTGCCTGTGACACCGTGAGCCCACCCACTGGGGGATGGACCGATAAACTCATCTTT. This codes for CACDTVSPPTGGWTDKLIF.

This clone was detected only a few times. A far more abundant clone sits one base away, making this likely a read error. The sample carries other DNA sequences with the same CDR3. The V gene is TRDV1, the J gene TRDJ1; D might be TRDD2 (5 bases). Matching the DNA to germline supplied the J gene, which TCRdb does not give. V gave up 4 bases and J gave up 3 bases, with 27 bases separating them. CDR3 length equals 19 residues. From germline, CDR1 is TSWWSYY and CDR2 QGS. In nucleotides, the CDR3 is TGTGCTCTTGGGGCCCCCCCTCCTCCTGGTCCTTCGTACGCCGATAAACTCATCTTT. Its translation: CALGAPPPPGPSYADKLIF.

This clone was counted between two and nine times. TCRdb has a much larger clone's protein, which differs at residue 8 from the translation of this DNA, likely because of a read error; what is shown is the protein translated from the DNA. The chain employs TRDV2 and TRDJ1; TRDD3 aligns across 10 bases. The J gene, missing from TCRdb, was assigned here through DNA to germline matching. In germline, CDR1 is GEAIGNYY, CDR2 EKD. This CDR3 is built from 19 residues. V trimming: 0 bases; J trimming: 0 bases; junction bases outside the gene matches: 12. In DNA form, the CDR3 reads TGTGCCTGTGACACCGGGATCGGGGGGATACGCGGGTACACCGATAAACTCATCTTT. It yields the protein CACDTGIGGIRGYTDKLIF.

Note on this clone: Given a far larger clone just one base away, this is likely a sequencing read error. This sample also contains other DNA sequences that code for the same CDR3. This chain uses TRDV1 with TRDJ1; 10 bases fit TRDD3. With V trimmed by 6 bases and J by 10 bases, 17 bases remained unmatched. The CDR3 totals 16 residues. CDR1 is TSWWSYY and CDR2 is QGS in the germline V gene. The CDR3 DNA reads TGTGCTCTTGGAGTTTTAGGGTACTGGGGGATGGCAGGACTCATCTTT. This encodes CALGVLGYWGMAGLIF.

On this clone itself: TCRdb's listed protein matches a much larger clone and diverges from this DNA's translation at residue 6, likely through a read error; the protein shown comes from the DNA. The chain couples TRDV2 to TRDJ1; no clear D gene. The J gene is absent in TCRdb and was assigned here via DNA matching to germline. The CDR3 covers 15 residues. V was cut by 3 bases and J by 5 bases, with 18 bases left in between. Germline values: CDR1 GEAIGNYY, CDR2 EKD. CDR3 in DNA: TGTGCCTGTGACTACCGGGGCTCCCAAGGGGATAAACTCATCTTT. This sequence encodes CACDYRGSQGDKLIF.

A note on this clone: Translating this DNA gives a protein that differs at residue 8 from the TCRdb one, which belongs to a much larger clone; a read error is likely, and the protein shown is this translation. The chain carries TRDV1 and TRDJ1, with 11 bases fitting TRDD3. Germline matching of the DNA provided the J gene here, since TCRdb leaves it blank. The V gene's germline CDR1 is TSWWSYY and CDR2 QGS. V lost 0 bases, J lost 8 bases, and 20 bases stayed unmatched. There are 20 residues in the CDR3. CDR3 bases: TGTGCTCTTGGGGAACTTTCTACCCGGGTGATGGGGGATACGAGCCGAAAACTCATCTTT. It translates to CALGELSTRVMGDTSRKLIF.

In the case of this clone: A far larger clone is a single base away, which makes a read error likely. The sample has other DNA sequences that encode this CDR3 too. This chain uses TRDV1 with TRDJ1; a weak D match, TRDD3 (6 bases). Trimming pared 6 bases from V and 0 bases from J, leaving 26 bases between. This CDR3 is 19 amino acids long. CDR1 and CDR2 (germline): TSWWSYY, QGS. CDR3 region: CALGECRDPWGANTDKLIF. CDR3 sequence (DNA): TGTGCTCTTGGAGAATGTAGGGACCCATGGGGGGCCAACACCGATAAACTCATCTTT.

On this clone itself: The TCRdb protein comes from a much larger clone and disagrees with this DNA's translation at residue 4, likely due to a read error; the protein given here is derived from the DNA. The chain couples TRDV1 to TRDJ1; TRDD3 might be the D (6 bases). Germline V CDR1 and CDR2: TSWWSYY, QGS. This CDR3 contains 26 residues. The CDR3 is CALREPLGSPNPTGHVCPRDTDKLIF. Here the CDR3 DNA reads TGTGCTCTTAGGGAACCACTCGGTTCCCCTAACCCTACTGGGCATGTTTGTCCGCGGGACACCGATAAACTCATCTTT.

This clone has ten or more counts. The CDR3 here is CACDRLGDTSSWDTRQMFF. CDR3 in DNA: TGTGCCTGTGACAGGCTGGGGGATACGAGCTCCTGGGACACCCGACAGATGTTTTTC. The chain has TRDV2 and TRDJ3; 12 positions match TRDD3. Looked up from germline, CDR1 is GEAIGNYY and CDR2 is EKD. The J segment lost 0 bases and the V segment lost 2 bases, leaving 4 bases of the junction unmatched. The CDR3 is made up of 19 amino acids.

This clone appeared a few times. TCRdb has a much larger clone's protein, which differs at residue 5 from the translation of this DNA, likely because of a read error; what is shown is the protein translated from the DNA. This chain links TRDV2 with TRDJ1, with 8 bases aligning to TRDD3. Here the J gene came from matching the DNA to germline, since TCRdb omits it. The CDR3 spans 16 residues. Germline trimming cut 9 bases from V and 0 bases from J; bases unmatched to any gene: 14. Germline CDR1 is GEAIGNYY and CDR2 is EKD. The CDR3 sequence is CALRLGYDLYTDKLIF. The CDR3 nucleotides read TGTGCCCTACGACTGGGATACGATCTGTACACCGATAAACTCATCTTT.

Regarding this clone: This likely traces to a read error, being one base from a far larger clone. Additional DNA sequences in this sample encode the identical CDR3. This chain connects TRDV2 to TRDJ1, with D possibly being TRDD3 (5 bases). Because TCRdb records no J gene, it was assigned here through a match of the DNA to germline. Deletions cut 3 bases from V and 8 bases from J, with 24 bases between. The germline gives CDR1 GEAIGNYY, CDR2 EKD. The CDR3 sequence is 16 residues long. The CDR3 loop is CACDPVEGHGVGKLIF. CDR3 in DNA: TGTGCCTGTGACCCGGTCGAGGGTCATGGGGTAGGCAAACTCATCTTT.

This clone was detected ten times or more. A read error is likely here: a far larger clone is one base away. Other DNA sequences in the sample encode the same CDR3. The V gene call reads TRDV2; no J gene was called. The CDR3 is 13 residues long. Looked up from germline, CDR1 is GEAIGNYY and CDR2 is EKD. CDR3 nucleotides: TGTGCCTGTGACACCTGGGACACCCGACAGATGTTCTTC. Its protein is CACDTWDTRQMFF.